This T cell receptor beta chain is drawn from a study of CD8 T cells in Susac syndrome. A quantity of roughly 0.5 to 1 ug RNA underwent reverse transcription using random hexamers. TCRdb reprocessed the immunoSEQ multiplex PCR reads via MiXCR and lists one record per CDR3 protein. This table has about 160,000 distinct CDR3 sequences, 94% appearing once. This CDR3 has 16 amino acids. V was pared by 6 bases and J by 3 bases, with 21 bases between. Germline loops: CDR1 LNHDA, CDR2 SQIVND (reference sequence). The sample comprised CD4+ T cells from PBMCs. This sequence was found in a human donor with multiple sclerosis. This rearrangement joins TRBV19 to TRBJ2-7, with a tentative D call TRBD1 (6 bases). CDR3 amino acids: CASSLTYRVPNYEQYF. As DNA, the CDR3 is TGTGCCAGTAGCTTAACCTACAGGGTCCCTAACTACGAGCAGTACTTC. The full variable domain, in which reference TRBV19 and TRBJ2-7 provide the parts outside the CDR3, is DGGITQSPKYLFRKEGQNVTLSCEQNLNHDAMYWYRQDPGQGLRLIYYSQIVNDFQKGDIAEGYSVSREKKESFPLTVTSAQKNPTAFYLCASSLTYRVPNYEQYFGPGTRLTVT.